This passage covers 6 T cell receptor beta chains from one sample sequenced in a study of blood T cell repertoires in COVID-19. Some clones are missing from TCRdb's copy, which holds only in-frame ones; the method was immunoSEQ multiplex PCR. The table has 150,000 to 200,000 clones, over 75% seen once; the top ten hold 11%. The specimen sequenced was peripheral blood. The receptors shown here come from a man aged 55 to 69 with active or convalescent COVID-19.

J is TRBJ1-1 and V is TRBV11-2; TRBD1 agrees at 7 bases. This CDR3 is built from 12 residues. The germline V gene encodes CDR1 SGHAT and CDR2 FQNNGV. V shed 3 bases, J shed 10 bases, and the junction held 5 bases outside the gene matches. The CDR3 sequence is CASSFPGQTAFF. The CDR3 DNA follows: TGTGCCAGCAGCTTCCCGGGACAGACAGCTTTCTTT.

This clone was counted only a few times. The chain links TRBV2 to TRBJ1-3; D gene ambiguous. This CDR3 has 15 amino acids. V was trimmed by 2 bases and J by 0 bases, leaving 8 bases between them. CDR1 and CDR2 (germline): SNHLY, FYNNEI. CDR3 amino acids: CASSEQLNSGNTIYF. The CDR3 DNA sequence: TGTGCCAGCAGTGAACAGTTAAACTCTGGAAACACCATATATTTT.

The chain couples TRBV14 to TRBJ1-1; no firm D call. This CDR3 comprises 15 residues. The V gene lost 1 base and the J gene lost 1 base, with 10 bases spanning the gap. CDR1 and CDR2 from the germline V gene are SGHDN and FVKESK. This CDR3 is CASSQALDKNTEAFF. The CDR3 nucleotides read TGTGCCAGCAGCCAAGCCTTAGACAAGAACACTGAAGCTTTCTTT.

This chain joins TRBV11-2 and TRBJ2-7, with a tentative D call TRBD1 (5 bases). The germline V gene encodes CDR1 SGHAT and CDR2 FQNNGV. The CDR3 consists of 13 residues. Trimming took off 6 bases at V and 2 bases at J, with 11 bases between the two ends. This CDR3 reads CASRRQGTYEQYF. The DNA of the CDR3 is TGTGCCAGCAGGCGGCAGGGAACCTACGAGCAGTACTTC.

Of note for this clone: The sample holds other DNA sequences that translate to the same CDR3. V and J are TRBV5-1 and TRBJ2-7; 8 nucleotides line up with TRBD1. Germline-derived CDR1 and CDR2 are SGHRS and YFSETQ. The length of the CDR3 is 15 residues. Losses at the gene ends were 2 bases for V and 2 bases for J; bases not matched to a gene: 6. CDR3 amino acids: CASSLGGQGPYEQYF. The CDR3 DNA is TGCGCCAGCAGCTTAGGAGGACAGGGCCCCTACGAGCAGTACTTC. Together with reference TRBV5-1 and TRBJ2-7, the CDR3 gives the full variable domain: KAGVTQTPRYLIKTRGQQVTLSCSPISGHRSVSWYQQTPGQGLQFLFEYFSETQRNKGNFPGRFSGRQFSNSRSEMNVSTLELGDSALYLCASSLGGQGPYEQYFGPGTRLTVT.

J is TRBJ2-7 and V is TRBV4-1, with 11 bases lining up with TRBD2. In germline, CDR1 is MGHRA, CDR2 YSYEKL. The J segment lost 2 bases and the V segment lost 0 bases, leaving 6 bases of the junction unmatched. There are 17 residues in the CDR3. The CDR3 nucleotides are TGCGCCAGCAGCCAAGATGGGGGACTAGCGGACCCCTACGAGCAGTACTTC. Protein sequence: CASSQDGGLADPYEQYF.